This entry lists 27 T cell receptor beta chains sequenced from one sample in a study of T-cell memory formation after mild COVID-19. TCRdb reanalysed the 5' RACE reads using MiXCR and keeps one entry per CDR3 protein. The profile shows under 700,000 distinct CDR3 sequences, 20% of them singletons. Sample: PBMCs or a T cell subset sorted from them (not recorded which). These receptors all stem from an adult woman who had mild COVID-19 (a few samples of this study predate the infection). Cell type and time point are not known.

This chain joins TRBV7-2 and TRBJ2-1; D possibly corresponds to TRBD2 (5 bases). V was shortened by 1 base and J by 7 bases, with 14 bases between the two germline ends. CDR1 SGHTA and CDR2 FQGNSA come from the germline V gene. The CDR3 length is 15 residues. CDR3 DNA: TGTGCCAGCAGCTTAGGAGGGAGTAGTGGGAATGAGCAGTTCTTC. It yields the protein CASSLGGSSGNEQFF. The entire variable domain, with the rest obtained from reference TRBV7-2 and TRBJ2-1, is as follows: GAGVSQSPSNKVTEKGKDVELRCDPISGHTALYWYRQSLGQGLEFLIYFQGNSAPDKSGLPSDRFSAERTGGSVSTLTIQRTQQEDSAVYLCASSLGGSSGNEQFFGPGTRLTVL.

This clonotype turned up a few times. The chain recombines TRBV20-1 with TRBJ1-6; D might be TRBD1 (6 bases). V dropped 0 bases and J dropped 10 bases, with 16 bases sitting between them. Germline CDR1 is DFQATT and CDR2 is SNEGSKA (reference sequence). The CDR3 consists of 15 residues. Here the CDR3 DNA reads TGCAGTGCTAGAGATTACAGGGCGGAAAGATCACCCCTCCACTTT. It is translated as CSARDYRAERSPLHF.

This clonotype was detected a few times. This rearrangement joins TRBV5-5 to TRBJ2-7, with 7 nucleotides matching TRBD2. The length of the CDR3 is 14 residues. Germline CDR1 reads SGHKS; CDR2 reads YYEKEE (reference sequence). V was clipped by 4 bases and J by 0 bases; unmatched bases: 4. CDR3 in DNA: TGTGCCAGCAGCCGGGACTATTTCTCCTACGAGCAGTACTTC. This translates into CASSRDYFSYEQYF.

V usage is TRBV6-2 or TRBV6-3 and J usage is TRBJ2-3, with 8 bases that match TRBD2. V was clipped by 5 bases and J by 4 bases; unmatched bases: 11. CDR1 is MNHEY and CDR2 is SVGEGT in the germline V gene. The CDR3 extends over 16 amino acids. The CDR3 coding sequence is TGTGCCAGCAGTGAGGGACTAGGCCAAGGAGCAGATACGCAGTATTTT. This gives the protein CASSEGLGQGADTQYF.

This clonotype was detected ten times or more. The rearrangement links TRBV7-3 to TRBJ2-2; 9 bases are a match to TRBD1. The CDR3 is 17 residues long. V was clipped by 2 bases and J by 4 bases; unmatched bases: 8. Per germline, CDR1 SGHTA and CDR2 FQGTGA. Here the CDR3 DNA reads TGTGCCAGCAGCTTAGGGCCACAGGGGGCGCTCACCGGGGAGCTGTTTTTT. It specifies CASSLGPQGALTGELFF. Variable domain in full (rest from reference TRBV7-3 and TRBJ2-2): GAGVSQTPSNKVTEKGKYVELRCDPISGHTALYWYRQSLGQGPEFLIYFQGTGAADDSGLPNDRFFAVRPEGSVSTLKIQRTERGDSAVYLCASSLGPQGALTGELFFGEGSRLTVL.

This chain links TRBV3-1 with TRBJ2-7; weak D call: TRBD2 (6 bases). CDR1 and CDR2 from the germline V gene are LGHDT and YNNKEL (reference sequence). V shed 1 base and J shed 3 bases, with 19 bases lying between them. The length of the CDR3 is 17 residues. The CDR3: CASSQVWRASTYYEQYF. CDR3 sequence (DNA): TGTGCCAGCAGCCAAGTTTGGAGGGCAAGCACCTACTACGAGCAGTACTTC.

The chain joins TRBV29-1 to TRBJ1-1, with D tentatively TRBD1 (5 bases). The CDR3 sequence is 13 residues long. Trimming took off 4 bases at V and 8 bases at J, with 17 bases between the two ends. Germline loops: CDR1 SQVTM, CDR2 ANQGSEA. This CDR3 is CSVALVGHREAFF. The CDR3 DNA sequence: TGCAGCGTTGCGCTCGTTGGACATAGAGAAGCTTTCTTT.

CDR3 nucleotides: TGTGCCAGCAGACAGACCGGGGAGAACACTGAAGCTTTCTTT. It encodes CASRQTGENTEAFF. This rearrangement joins TRBV6-2 or TRBV6-3 to TRBJ1-1; D ambiguous. The germline V gene encodes CDR1 MNHEY and CDR2 SVGEGT. The CDR3 consists of 14 residues. Deletions cut 6 bases from V and 1 base from J, with 12 bases between.

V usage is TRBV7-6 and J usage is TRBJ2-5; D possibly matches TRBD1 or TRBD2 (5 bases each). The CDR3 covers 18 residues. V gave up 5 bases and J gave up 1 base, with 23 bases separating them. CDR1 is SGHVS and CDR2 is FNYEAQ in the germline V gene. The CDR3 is CASSHSRDELSFQETQYF. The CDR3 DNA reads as TGTGCCAGCAGCCATTCCCGGGACGAATTGAGCTTCCAAGAGACCCAGTACTTC.

The CDR3 DNA is TGTGCCAGCACCGTAGGACAGAATCCTCCCTACGAGCAGTACTTC. Its translation: CASTVGQNPPYEQYF. The chain uses TRBV5-6 and TRBJ2-7; D perhaps matches TRBD1 (6 bases). This CDR3 has 15 amino acids. Germline V lookup: CDR1 SGHDT, CDR2 YYEEEE. V lost 6 bases, J lost 2 bases, and 18 bases lay in between.

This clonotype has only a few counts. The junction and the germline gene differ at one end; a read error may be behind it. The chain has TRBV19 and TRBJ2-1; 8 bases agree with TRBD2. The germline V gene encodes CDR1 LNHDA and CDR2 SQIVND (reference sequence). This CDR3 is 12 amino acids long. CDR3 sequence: CASSLARGGPVF. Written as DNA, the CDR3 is TGTGCCAGTAGCTTGGCACGCGGGGGGCCGGTCTTC.

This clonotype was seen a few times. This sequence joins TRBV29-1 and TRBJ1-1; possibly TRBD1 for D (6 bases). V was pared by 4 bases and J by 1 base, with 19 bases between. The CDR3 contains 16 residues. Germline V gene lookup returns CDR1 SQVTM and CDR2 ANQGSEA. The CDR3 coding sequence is TGCAGCGTTGCCCCAAGACCACCAGGGGCGAACACTGAAGCTTTCTTT. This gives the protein CSVAPRPPGANTEAFF.

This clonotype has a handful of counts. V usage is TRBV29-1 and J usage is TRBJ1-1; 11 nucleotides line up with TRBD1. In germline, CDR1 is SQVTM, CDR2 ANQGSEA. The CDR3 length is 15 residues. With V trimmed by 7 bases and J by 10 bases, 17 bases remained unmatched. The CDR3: CSAPGQGATGEGAFF. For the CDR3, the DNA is TGCAGCGCCCCCGGACAGGGGGCCACCGGTGAAGGAGCTTTCTTT.

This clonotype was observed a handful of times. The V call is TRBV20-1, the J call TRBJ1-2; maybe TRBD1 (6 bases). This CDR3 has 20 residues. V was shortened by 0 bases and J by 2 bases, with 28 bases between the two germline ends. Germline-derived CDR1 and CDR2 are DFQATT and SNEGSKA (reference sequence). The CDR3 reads CSARDEGGGTTYRANYGYTF. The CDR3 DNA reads TGCAGTGCTAGAGATGAAGGCGGGGGGACGACTTACAGGGCCAACTATGGCTACACCTTC.

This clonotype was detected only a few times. The CDR3 protein is CASSEYEKETQYF. CDR3 bases: TGTGCCAGCAGTGAATACGAAAAAGAGACCCAGTACTTC. The chain has TRBV2 and TRBJ2-5, with D uncertain. Trimming pared 2 bases from V and 3 bases from J, leaving 7 bases between. Germline lookup yields CDR1 SNHLY and CDR2 FYNNEI. The CDR3 extends over 13 amino acids.

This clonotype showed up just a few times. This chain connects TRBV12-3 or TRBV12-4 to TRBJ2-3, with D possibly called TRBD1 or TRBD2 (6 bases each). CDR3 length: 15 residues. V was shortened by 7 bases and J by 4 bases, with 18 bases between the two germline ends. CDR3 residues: CASTSGAGRSDTQYF. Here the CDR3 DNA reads TGTGCCAGCACCTCGGGGGCGGGGAGATCAGATACGCAGTATTTT.

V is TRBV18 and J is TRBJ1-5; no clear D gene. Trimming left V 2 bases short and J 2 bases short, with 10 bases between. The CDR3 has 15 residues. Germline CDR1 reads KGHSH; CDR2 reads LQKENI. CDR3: CASSPTGLRNQPQHF. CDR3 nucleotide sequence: TGTGCCAGCTCACCAACCGGCCTCCGCAATCAGCCCCAGCATTTT.

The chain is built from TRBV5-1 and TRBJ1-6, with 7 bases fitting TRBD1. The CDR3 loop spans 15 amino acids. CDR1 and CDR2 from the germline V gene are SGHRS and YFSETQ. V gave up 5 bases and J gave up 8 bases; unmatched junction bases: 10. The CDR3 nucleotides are TGCGCCAGCAGTCCCTCGCGGCAGGGGGATTCACCCCTCCACTTT. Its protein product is CASSPSRQGDSPLHF.

DNA for the CDR3: TGTGCCTGGAGTGAGGGGGACCTAGCCCTCTACGAGCAGTACTTC. This translates into CAWSEGDLALYEQYF. This sequence joins TRBV30 and TRBJ2-7, with D perhaps TRBD1 (6 bases). V lost 1 base to trimming and J lost 3 bases, with 16 bases between them. CDR3 length equals 15 residues. Germline V gene data show CDR1 as GTSNPN and CDR2 as SVGIG (reference sequence). Full variable domain (remainder filled in from reference TRBV30 and TRBJ2-7): SQTIHQWPATLVQPVGSPLSLECTVEGTSNPNLYWYRQAAGRGLQLLFYSVGIGQISSEVPQNLSASRPQDRQFILSSKKLLLSDSGFYLCAWSEGDLALYEQYFGPGTRLTVT.

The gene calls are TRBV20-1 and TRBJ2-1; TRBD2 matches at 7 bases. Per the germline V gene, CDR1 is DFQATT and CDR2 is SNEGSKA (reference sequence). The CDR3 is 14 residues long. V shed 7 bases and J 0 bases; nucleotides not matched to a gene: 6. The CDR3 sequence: CSGSGSSSYNEQFF. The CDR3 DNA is TGCAGTGGTAGCGGGTCGAGCTCCTACAATGAGCAGTTCTTC.

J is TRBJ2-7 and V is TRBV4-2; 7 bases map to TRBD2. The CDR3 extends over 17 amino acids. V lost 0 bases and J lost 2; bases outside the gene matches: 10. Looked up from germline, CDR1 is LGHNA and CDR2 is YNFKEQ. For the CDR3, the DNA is TGTGCCAGCAGCCAAGATCGGGTCGCTAGCGGCACCTACGAGCAGTACTTC. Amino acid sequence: CASSQDRVASGTYEQYF.

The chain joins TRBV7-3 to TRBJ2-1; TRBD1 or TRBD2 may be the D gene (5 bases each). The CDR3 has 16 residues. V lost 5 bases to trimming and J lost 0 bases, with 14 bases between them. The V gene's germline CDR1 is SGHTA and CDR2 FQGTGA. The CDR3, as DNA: TGTGCCAGCAGCCCTCTAGGGACCGTCTCCTACAATGAGCAGTTCTTC. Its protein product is CASSPLGTVSYNEQFF.

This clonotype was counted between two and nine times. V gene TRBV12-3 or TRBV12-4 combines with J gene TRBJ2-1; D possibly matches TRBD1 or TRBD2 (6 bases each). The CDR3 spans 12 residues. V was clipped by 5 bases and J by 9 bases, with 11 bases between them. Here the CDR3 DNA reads TGTGCCAGCAGTCCATGGGGGGCTGAGCAGTTCTTC. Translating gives CASSPWGAEQFF.

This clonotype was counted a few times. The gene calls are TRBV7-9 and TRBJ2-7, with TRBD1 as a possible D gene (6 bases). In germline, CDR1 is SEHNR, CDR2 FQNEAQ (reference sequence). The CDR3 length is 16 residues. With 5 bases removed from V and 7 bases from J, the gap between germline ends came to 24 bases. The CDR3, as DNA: TGTGCCAGCAGCACCCGTCCAGGACAGCTTTTTGGGGAGCAGTACTTC. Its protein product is CASSTRPGQLFGEQYF.

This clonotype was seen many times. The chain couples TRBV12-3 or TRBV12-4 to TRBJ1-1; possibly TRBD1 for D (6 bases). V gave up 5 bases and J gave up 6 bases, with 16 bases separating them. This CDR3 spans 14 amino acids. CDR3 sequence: CASSRTAQGAEAFF. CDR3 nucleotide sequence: TGTGCCAGCAGTCGGACAGCTCAAGGGGCTGAAGCTTTCTTT.

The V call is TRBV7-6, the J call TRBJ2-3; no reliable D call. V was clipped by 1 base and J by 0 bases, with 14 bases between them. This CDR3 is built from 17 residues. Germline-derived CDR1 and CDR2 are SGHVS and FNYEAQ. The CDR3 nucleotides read TGTGCCAGCAGCTTAGTGGGTGGAGCTAGTAGCACAGATACGCAGTATTTT. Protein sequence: CASSLVGGASSTDTQYF.

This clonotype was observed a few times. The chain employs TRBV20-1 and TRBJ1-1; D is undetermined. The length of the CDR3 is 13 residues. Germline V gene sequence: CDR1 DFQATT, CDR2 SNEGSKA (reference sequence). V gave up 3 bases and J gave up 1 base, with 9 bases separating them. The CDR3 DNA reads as TGCAGTGCTAGTCCCGTTTCGAACACTGAAGCTTTCTTT. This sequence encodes CSASPVSNTEAFF.